This TCR beta chain was sequenced during a study of control samples from healthy donors and cancer patients (dated by TCRdb to 2018 to 2021). Libraries were constructed by the immunoSEQ multiplex PCR assay. In TCRdb, the immuneACCESS table is reduced to in-frame sequences with V and J assigned. These tables do not hold every clone; where another copy was compared, an unresolved V gene accounts for under half, and the others remain unexplained. Counted in this sample were 120,000 or so clones; over 75% of them appeared once. About 2.5% of the sample is held by the ten biggest clonotypes. As regards this clone: It has no known antigen specificity. There are no base qualities to consult, and no much larger clone falls within one base.

The germline V gene gives CDR1 as SGHRS and CDR2 as YFSETQ. Spanning cysteine to phenylalanine, the CDR3 consists of 16 amino acids. The DNA shown is the 48-base CDR3, in frame from base 1. V has 1 base trimmed and J has 4 bases trimmed; junction bases matching no gene number 6. The sample comprised blood. The chain couples TRBV5-1 to TRBJ2-3, and TRBD2 aligns with 10 junction nucleotides. This sequence originates from a man younger than 35 in good health. The sequenced DNA is TGCGCCAGCAGCTTGACAGCGGGAGGGCCCTCAGATACGCAGTATTTT. This gives the protein CASSLTAGGPSDTQYF. Here the CDR3 is joined to the reference TRBV5-1 and TRBJ2-3 genes, and the full variable domain is: KAGVTQTPRYLIKTRGQQVTLSCSPISGHRSVSWYQQTPGQGLQFLFEYFSETQRNKGNFPGRFSGRQFSNSRSEMNVSTLELGDSALYLCASSLTAGGPSDTQYFGPGTRLTVL.